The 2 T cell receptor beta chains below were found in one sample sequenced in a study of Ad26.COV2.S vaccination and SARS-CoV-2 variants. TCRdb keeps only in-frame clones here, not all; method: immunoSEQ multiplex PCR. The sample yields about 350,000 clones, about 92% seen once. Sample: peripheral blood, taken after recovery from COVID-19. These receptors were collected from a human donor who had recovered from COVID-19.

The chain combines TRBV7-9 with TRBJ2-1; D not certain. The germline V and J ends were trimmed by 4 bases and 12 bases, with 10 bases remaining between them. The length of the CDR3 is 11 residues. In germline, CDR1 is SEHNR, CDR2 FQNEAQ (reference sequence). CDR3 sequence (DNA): TGTGCCAGCAGCTATGGGATGTGGCAGTTCTTC. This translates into CASSYGMWQFF. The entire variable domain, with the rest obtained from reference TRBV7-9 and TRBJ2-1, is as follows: DTGVSQNPRHKITKRGQNVTFRCDPISEHNRLYWYRQTLGQGPEFLTYFQNEAQLEKSRLLSDRFSAERPKGSFSTLEIQRTEQGDSAMYLCASSYGMWQFFGPGTRLTVL.

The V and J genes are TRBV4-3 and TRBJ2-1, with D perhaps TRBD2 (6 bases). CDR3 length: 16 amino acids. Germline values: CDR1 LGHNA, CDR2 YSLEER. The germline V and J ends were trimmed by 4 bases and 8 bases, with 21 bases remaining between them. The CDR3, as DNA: TGCGCCAGCAGCCCCAAGGGAGGCAGGGTAAGCCATGAGCAGTTCTTC. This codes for CASSPKGGRVSHEQFF.